The following is a T cell receptor (beta chain) sequence with its context. The antigen it recognizes is unknown. No clone much larger than this one lies a single base away; base qualities are absent. The immunoSEQ Assay, a bias-controlled multiplex PCR, was used to amplify TCRbeta CDR3 regions from genomic DNA. As for how the authors treated the data: Nucleated cell counts per sample were estimated from amplification of reference gene primers within the assay. To quantify the absolute abundance of each unique TCRbeta CDR3 rearrangement, sequence reads were collapsed and filtered. For each sample, productive Simpson clonality was calculated by taking the square root of Simpson's diversity index across productive rearrangements. This is the immuneACCESS table as TCRdb keeps it, with only in-frame sequences that have V and J called. A part of the clones is gone; compared with another copy, unresolved V genes explain less than half, and the rest is unexplained. The D gene and trimming were derived from the DNA, and the V and J assignments and clone size from that table. The sample records over 150,000 clones, roughly 83% of which are singletons. Of the sample, approximately 32% falls within the top ten clones.

The sample comes from a study of blood T cell repertoires in COVID-19 (dated by TCRdb to 2020 to 2022). About the investigation overall: Samples from collaborators originated in the United States, Italy and Spain and spanned both the acute and convalescent phases of COVID-19. The prospective study material was composed of cDNA or gDNA derived from T cells, B-cell-depleted T cells, or PBMCs. The dataset comprised deeply sampled blood TCRbeta repertoires from subjects exposed to, actively infected with, or recovered from COVID-19. A freely available public database, intended as a resource for researchers studying the immune response to SARS-CoV-2, is where the repertoires were released. The samples were drawn from the first 160 participants of the ongoing ImmuneRACE study and from about 1,200 subjects provided by 6 global collaborators. Nearly every sample came with metadata listing a de-identified subject ID, COVID-19 status, age in years and sex. Where available, HLA class I and class II types were obtained from metadata supplied by the sample provider rather than from assay-based typing. What the study reported, not specific to this receptor: The amount of clinical and demographic metadata varied by source and participant and was provided uncurated.

The collaborating institutions used their own protocols to collect whole blood in K2EDTA tubes. Collaborator samples were shipped for TCRbeta analysis as frozen whole blood, isolated PBMCs, or DNA extracted from either sample type. V lost 3 bases and J lost 7 bases; the stretch between them is 19 bases long. CDR1 and CDR2 are drawn from the germline V gene: KGHSH, LQKENI. The CDR3 starts with the cysteine, ends with the phenylalanine, and has 16 residues. Left in the record is the CDR3 DNA by itself, 48 bases read in frame from the first base. The rearrangement joined TRBV18 to TRBJ1-3; the D segment cannot be called with confidence. Sequenced material: peripheral blood. This receptor was taken from a woman aged 55-75 years with acute or convalescent COVID-19. The CDR3 in this case is CASSPFDQAIRNTIYF. The bases are TGTGCCAGCTCACCCTTCGACCAGGCGATTAGGAACACCATATATTTT.